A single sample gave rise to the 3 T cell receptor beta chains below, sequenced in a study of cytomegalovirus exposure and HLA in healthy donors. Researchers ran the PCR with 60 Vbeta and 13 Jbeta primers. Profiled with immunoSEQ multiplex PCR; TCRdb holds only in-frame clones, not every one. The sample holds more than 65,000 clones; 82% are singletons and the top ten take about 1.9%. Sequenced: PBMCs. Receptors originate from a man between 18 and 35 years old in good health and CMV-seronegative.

The CDR3 region has the DNA TGTGCCAGCAGTTACGATTTATCCGGAGGGGCTGAAGCTTTCTTT. Its protein product is CASSYDLSGGAEAFF. The chain combines TRBV6-5 with TRBJ1-1; a weak D match, TRBD1 (5 bases). Germline CDR1 reads MNHEY; CDR2 reads SVGAGI. The CDR3 has 15 residues. V dropped 2 bases and J dropped 6 bases, with 16 bases sitting between them.

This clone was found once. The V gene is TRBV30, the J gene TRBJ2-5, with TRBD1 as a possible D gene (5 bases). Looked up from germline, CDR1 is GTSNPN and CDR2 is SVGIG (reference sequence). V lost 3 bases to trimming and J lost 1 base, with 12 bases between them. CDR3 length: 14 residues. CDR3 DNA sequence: TGTGCCTGGAGCTTAGACAGATCCCAAGAGACCCAGTACTTC. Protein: CAWSLDRSQETQYF.

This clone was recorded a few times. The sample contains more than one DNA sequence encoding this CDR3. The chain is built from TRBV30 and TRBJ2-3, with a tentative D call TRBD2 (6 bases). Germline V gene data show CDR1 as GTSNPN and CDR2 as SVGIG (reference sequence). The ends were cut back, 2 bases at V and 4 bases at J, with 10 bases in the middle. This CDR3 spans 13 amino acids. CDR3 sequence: CAWSPGSPDTQYF. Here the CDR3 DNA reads TGTGCCTGGAGTCCCGGGAGTCCAGATACGCAGTATTTT. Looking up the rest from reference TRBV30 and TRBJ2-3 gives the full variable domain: SQTIHQWPATLVQPVGSPLSLECTVEGTSNPNLYWYRQAAGRGLQLLFYSVGIGQISSEVPQNLSASRPQDRQFILSSKKLLLSDSGFYLCAWSPGSPDTQYFGPGTRLTVL.